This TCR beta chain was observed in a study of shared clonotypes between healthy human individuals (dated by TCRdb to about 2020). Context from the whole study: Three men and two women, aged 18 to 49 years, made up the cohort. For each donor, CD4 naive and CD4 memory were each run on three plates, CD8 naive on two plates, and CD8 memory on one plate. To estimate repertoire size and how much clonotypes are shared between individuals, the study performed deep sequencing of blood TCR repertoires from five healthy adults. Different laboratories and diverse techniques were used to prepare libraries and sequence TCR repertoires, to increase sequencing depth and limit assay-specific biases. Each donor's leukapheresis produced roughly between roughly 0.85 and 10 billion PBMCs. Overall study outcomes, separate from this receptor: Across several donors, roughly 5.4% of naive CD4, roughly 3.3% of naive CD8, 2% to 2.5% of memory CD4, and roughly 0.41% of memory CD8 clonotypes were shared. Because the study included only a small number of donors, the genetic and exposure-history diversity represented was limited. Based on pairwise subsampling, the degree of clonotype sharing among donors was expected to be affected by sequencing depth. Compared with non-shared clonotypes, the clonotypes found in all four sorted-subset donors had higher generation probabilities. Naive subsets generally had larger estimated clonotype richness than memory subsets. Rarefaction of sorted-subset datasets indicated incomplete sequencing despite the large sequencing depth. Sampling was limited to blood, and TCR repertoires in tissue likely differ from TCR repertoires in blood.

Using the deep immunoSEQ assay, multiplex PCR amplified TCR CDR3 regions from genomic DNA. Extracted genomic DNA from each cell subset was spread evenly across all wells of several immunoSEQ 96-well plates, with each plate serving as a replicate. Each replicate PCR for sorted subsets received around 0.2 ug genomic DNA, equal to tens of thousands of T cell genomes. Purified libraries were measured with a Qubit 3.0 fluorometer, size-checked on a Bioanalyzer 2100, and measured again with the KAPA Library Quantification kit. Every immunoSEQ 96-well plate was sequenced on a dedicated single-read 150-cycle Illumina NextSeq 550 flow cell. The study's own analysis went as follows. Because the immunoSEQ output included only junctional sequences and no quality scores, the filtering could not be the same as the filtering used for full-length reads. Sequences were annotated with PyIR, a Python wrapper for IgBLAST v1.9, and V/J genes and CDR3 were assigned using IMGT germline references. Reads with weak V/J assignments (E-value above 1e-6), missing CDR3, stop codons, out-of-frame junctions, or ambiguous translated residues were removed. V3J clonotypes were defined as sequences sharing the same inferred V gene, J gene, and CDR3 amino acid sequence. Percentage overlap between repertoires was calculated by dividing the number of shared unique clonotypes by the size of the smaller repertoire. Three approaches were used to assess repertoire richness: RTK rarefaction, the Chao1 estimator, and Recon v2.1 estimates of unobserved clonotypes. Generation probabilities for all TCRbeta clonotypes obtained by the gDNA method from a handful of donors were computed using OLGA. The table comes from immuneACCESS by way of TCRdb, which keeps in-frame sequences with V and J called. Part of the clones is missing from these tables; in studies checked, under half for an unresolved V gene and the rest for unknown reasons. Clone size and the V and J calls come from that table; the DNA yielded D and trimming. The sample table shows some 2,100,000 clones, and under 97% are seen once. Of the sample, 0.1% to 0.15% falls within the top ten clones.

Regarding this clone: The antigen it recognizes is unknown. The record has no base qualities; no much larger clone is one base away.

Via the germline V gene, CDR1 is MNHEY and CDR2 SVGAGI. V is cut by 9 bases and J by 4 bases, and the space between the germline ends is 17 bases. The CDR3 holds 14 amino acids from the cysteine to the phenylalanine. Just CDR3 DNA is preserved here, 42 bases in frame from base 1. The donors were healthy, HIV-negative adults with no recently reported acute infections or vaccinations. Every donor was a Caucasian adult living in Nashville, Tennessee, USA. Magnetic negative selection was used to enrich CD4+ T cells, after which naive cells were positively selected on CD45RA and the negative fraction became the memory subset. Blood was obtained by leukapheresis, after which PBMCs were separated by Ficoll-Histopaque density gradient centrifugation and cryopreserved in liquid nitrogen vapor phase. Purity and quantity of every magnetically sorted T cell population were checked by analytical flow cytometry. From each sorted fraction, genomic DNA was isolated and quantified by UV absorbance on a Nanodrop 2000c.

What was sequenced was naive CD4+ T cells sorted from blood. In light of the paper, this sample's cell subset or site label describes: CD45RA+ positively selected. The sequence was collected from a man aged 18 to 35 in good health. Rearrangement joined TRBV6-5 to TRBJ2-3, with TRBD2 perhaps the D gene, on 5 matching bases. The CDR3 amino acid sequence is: CASRRGRLADTQYF. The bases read TGTGCCAGTCGTCGGGGAAGACTCGCAGATACGCAGTATTTT.